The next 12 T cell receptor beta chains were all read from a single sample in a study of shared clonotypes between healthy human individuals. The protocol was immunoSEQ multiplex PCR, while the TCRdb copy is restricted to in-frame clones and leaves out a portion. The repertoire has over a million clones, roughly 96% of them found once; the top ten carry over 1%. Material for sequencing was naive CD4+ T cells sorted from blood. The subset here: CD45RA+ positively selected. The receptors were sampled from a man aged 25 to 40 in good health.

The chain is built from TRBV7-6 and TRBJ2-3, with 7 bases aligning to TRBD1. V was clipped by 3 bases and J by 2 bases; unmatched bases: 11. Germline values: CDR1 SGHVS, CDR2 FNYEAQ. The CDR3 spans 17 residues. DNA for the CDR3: TGTGCCAGCAGCTTTGGCCTAACCGACAGGGCCACAGATACGCAGTATTTT. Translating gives CASSFGLTDRATDTQYF.

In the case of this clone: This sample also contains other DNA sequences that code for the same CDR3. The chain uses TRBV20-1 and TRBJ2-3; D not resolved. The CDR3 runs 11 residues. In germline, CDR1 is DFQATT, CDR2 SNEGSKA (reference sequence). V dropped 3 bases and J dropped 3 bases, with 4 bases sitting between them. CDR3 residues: CSARVTDTQYF. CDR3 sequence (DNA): TGCAGTGCTAGGGTGACAGATACGCAGTATTTT.

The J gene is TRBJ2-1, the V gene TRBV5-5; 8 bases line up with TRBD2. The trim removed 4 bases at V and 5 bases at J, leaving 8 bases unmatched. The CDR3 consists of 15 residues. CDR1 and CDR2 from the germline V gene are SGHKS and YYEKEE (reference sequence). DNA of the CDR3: TGTGCCAGCAGCCCCCTTAGCGGGACGAACAATGAGCAGTTCTTC. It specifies CASSPLSGTNNEQFF. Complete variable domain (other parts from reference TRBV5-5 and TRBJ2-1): DAGVTQSPTHLIKTRGQQVTLRCSPISGHKSVSWYQQVLGQGPQFIFQYYEKEERGRGNFPDRFSARQFPNYSSELNVNALLLGDSALYLCASSPLSGTNNEQFFGPGTRLTVL.

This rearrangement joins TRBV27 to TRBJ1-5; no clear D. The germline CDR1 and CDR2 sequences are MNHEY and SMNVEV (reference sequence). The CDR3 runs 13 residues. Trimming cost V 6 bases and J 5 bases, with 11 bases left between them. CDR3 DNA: TGTGCCAGCAGCATAAGAGCCGATCAGCCCCAGCATTTT. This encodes CASSIRADQPQHF.

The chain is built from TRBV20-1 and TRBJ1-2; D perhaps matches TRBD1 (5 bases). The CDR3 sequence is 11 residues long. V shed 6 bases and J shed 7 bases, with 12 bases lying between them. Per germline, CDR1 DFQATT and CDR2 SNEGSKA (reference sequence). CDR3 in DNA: TGCAGTGCCCCGGCGGGGGTTGGCTACACCTTC. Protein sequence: CSAPAGVGYTF.

The CDR3 protein is CASSHEGIRFSTDYNEQFF. The CDR3 DNA follows: TGCGCCAGCAGCCACGAGGGGATACGTTTTTCTACCGATTACAATGAGCAGTTCTTC. This chain connects TRBV5-1 to TRBJ2-1; D may be TRBD1 or TRBD2 (5 bases each). Per the germline V gene, CDR1 is SGHRS and CDR2 is YFSETQ. The CDR3 totals 19 residues. The V end lost 4 bases, the J end lost 4 bases, and 27 bases lay between the germline ends.

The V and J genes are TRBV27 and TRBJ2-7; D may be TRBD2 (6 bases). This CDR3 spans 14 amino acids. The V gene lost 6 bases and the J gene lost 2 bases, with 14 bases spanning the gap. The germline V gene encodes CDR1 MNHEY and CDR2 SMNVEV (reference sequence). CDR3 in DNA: TGTGCCAGCAGACAGAGCGGACTACCCTACGAGCAGTACTTC. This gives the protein CASRQSGLPYEQYF.

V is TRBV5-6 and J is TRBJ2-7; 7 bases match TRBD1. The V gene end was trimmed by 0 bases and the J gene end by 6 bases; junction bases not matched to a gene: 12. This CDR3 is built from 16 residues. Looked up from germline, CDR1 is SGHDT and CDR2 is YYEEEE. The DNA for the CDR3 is TGTGCCAGCAGCTTGGCCCTAACAGGGGTACGTGGCGAGCAGTACTTC. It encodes CASSLALTGVRGEQYF.

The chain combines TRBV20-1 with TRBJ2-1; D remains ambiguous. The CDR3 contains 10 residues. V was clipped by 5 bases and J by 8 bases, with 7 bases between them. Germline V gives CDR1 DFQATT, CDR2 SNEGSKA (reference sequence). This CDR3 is CSAPTHEQFF. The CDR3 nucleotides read TGCAGTGCTCCCACCCATGAGCAGTTCTTC.

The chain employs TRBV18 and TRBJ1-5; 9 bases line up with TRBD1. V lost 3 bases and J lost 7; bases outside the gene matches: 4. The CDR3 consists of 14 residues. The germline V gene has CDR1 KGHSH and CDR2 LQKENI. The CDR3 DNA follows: TGTGCCAGCTCACCGACAGGGGGATGGCAGCCCCAGCATTTT. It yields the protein CASSPTGGWQPQHF.

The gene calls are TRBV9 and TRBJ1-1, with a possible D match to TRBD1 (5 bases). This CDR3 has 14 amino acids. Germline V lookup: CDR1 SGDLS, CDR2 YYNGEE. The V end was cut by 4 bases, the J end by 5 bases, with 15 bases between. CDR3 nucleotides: TGTGCCAGCAGCAAGACAGTCTCGGGGACTGAAGCTTTCTTT. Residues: CASSKTVSGTEAFF.

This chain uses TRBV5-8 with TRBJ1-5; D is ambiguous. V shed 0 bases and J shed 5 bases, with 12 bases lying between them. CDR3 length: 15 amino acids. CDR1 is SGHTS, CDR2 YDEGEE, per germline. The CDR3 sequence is CASSLVVGSYQPQHF. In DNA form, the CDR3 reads TGTGCCAGCAGCTTGGTAGTGGGCAGTTATCAGCCCCAGCATTTT.